This TCR beta chain was sequenced during a study of immunodeficiency (dated by TCRdb to between 2019 and 2020). Notes on the research overall: To search for oligoclonality and VDJ recombination defects, the researchers carried out a repertoire analysis. On the study overall, not on this receptor specifically: CD4+ T cell V-J pairing and productive entropy appeared similar between patients and controls. Based on top-100 and total clonotype frequencies, severe oligoclonality showed up in patient CD8+ T cells, whereas patient CD4+ T cells did not show severe oligoclonality. In the entropy comparisons of patients versus healthy controls, patients were shown as n=3 (open circles), and an effect on thymic development was only suggested as possible.

A note on this clone: Its antigen is not yet known. No per-base quality is available; no much larger clone lies one base away.

From V the trimming removes 3 bases and from J it removes 6 bases, while the gene matches leave 12 bases of the junction unaccounted for. The germline V gene supplies CDR1 ENHRY and CDR2 SYGVKD. From the cysteine through the phenylalanine, the CDR3 covers 16 amino acids. Of all the DNA, just the CDR3 is kept, 48 bases in frame from base 1. Fewer naive CD4 and especially CD8 T cells, with expanded effector memory subpopulations, were found in the patients. Before TCR sequencing, CD3+CD4+ T cells were sorted from fresh PBMCs. Genomic DNA was extracted with the QIAamp DNA Blood Mini Kit and sent for immunoSEQ repertoire analysis. CDR3 regions were amplified by multiplex PCR from a standard quantity of genomic DNA template. The PCR products underwent sequencing on an Illumina platform. As for how the authors treated the data: Sequences were mapped to a reference, using V, D and J gene definitions from IMGT. To eliminate PCR and sequencing errors, a nearest-neighbor clustering algorithm combined closely related sequences. V, D and J usage was examined in productive unique and total sequences using ImmunoSEQ Analyzer tools along with R version 3.6.1. This immuneACCESS table, as held by TCRdb, lists in-frame sequences with V and J called but not all clones. Of the missing ones, under half trace to an unresolved V gene in checked studies; the others have no known cause. V and J calls and clone size come straight from that table; D and trimming were deduced from the DNA. Recorded for this sample are approximately 2,500 clones; roughly 86% of them occurred a single time. Around 7.9% of the sample is in the top ten clones.

The chain couples TRBV10-3 to TRBJ2-7; 9 bases in between match TRBD1. The receptor was isolated from a girl aged 10 to 17 with POLD1 deficiency. The sequencing input was CD4+ T cells from blood. The CDR3 in this case is CAISDLKGQGRSEQYF. The DNA sequence is given as TGTGCCATCAGTGACCTTAAGGGACAGGGTCGATCCGAGCAGTACTTC.